The next 25 T cell receptor beta chains were all read from a single sample in a study of blood T cell repertoires in COVID-19. Using immunoSEQ multiplex PCR, the repertoire was profiled, and TCRdb retains in-frame clones only, with some absent. The profile covers 190,000 or so clones, with approximately 84% appearing a single time and 7% to 9% taken by the ten largest. The sample comprised PBMCs or T cells enriched from blood (not recorded which). The source is a man aged 35-49 years who had recovered from COVID-19.

The chain couples TRBV6-2 or TRBV6-3 to TRBJ2-7, with no clear D. V gave up 2 bases and J gave up 3 bases, with 17 bases separating them. CDR1 MNHEY and CDR2 SVGEGT come from the germline V gene. This CDR3 is 16 amino acids long. The CDR3 spells CASSYTLSSTNYEQYF. In DNA, the CDR3 is TGTGCCAGCAGTTACACACTATCGAGCACAAACTACGAGCAGTACTTC.

The gene calls are TRBV29-1 and TRBJ2-3; a possible D gene is TRBD1 (5 bases). Between the trimmed V and J ends, which lost 4 bases and 4 bases, there was a span of 12 bases. The germline V gene has CDR1 SQVTM and CDR2 ANQGSEA. The CDR3 length is 13 residues. CDR3 DNA: TGCAGCGTTGGCAGGGTTGCGGCAGATACGCAGTATTTT. Translation gives CSVGRVAADTQYF.

The chain joins TRBV2 to TRBJ1-2; TRBD1 aligns across 12 bases. Germline V gene data show CDR1 as SNHLY and CDR2 as FYNNEI. The CDR3 sequence is 15 residues long. Trimming cost V 7 bases and J 2 bases; bases outside gene matches: 5. The DNA for the CDR3 is TGTGCCAGCACCGGGGGGACAGGGGGCAACTATGGCTACACCTTC. It codes for CASTGGTGGNYGYTF.

The V and J genes are TRBV6-5 and TRBJ1-3; weak D call: TRBD1 (6 bases). Germline V gene sequence: CDR1 MNHEY, CDR2 SVGAGI. V was pared by 6 bases and J by 2 bases, with 14 bases between. This CDR3 has 15 residues. The CDR3 DNA follows: TGTGCCAGCAGAAGGCAGGGGATGGCTGGAAACACCATATATTTT. This sequence encodes CASRRQGMAGNTIYF.

The chain employs TRBV4-2 and TRBJ2-3; TRBD2 agrees at 8 bases. V was pared by 4 bases and J by 3 bases, with 6 bases of the junction left unmatched. This CDR3 has 15 amino acids. Germline CDR1 reads LGHNA; CDR2 reads YNFKEQ. CDR3 DNA: TGTGCCAGCAGCCCCTGGGGCGGGGGGACAGATACGCAGTATTTT. Its protein is CASSPWGGGTDTQYF.

This CDR3 is CASRPARENTEAFF. In nucleotides, the CDR3 is TGTGCCAGCAGACCTGCGCGGGAGAACACTGAAGCTTTCTTT. The chain uses TRBV6-5 and TRBJ1-1; D unclear. Germline CDR1 reads MNHEY; CDR2 reads SVGAGI. This CDR3 spans 14 amino acids. V was pared by 6 bases and J by 1 base, with 12 bases between.

The gene calls are TRBV7-3 and TRBJ2-2, with 7 positions matching TRBD1. CDR3 length: 20 amino acids. The J segment lost 6 bases and the V segment lost 1 base, leaving 20 bases of the junction unmatched. The V gene's germline CDR1 is SGHTA and CDR2 FQGTGA. In DNA form, the CDR3 reads TGTGCCAGCAGCTTAAGTAGGGGATTAACAGGGGCCCGGGGATCCGGGGAGCTGTTTTTT. It encodes CASSLSRGLTGARGSGELFF. Full variable domain (rest looked up from reference TRBV7-3 and TRBJ2-2): GAGVSQTPSNKVTEKGKYVELRCDPISGHTALYWYRQSLGQGPEFLIYFQGTGAADDSGLPNDRFFAVRPEGSVSTLKIQRTERGDSAVYLCASSLSRGLTGARGSGELFFGEGSRLTVL.

V and J are TRBV5-1 and TRBJ1-2; 7 nucleotides line up with TRBD1. V lost 3 bases, J lost 3 bases, and 14 bases stayed unmatched. The CDR3 has 17 residues. Germline CDR1 reads SGHRS; CDR2 reads YFSETQ. CDR3 sequence (DNA): TGCGCCAGCAGCTCACTGATTAACCCCGGGACAGACTATGGCTACACCTTC. It encodes CASSSLINPGTDYGYTF.

J is TRBJ2-7 and V is TRBV7-9; the D gene is possibly TRBD2 (5 bases). Trimming stripped 2 bases from V and 2 bases from J, with 13 bases between. Germline-derived CDR1 and CDR2 are SEHNR and FQNEAQ (reference sequence). This CDR3 comprises 15 residues. The CDR3 loop reads CASSLSSGVPYEQYF. In DNA, the CDR3 is TGTGCCAGCAGCTTAAGTTCCGGGGTCCCCTACGAGCAGTACTTC.

The chain joins TRBV5-1 to TRBJ1-2, with D uncertain. The CDR3 loop spans 11 amino acids. Trimming removed 3 bases from V and 8 bases from J, with 8 bases in between. CDR1 and CDR2 (germline): SGHRS, YFSETQ. In DNA form, the CDR3 reads TGCGCCAGCAGCTCCGGTCCAGGCTACACCTTC. Translation gives CASSSGPGYTF.

A word on this clone: Germline is not matched at one junction end, which may reflect a read error. This chain uses TRBV3-1 (or the pseudogene TRBV3-2) with TRBJ1-6; 11 bases agree with TRBD1. CDR1 is LGHDT and CDR2 is YNNKEL in the germline V gene (reference sequence). The CDR3 extends over 17 amino acids. The CDR3 coding sequence is TGTGCCAGCAGACAAGCCGGGACAGGGGGTTGGAATTCACCCCTCCACTTT. Its translation: CASRQAGTGGWNSPLHF.

The rearrangement joins TRBV19 to TRBJ1-1; D not certain. The germline gives CDR1 LNHDA, CDR2 SQIVND (reference sequence). Trimming took off 5 bases at V and 6 bases at J, with 10 bases between the two ends. The CDR3 has 12 amino acids. CDR3 sequence: CASSEGWSEAFF. The CDR3 DNA sequence: TGTGCCAGTAGTGAGGGTTGGTCTGAAGCTTTCTTT. The full variable domain, in which reference TRBV19 and TRBJ1-1 provide the parts outside the CDR3, is DGGITQSPKYLFRKEGQNVTLSCEQNLNHDAMYWYRQDPGQGLRLIYYSQIVNDFQKGDIAEGYSVSREKKESFPLTVTSAQKNPTAFYLCASSEGWSEAFFGQGTRLTVV.

V gene TRBV5-6 combines with J gene TRBJ2-3; tentatively, D is TRBD1 (6 bases). There are 13 residues in the CDR3. Trimming removed 1 base at V and 5 bases at J, with 8 bases between. The germline CDR1 and CDR2 sequences are SGHDT and YYEEEE. CDR3: CASSLTGLDTQYF. The CDR3 region has the DNA TGTGCCAGCAGCTTGACAGGGTTAGATACGCAGTATTTT.

This chain joins TRBV2 and TRBJ2-2, with 12 nucleotides matching TRBD2. V gave up 3 bases and J gave up 6 bases; unmatched junction bases: 2. From germline, CDR1 is SNHLY and CDR2 FYNNEI. The CDR3 is 15 residues long. The CDR3 DNA reads as TGTGCCAGCAGTGAGACTAGCGGGGGAGCCGGGGAGCTGTTTTTT. It encodes CASSETSGGAGELFF.

This clone showed up just a few times. The V gene is TRBV4-1, the J gene TRBJ2-7, with 9 bases lining up with TRBD1. The CDR3 consists of 14 residues. V lost 4 bases, J lost 6 bases, and 7 bases stayed unmatched. Looked up from germline, CDR1 is MGHRA and CDR2 is YSYEKL. Here the CDR3 reads CASSRQGQGSEQYF. In nucleotides, the CDR3 is TGCGCCAGCAGCCGGCAAGGACAGGGGAGCGAGCAGTACTTC.

The chain employs TRBV7-2 and TRBJ1-1; TRBD1 aligns across 9 bases. With 5 bases clipped from V and 8 bases from J, the junction kept 9 bases outside the gene matches. CDR1 is SGHTA, CDR2 FQGNSA, per germline. The CDR3 sequence is 14 residues long. In DNA, the CDR3 is TGTGCCAGCAGCGCCCACAGGGGGCTTACCGAAGCTTTCTTT. This encodes CASSAHRGLTEAFF.

This clone was detected once. The rearrangement uses TRBV2 and TRBJ1-6; 7 bases line up with TRBD1. V lost 3 bases to trimming and J lost 7 bases; unmatched junction nucleotides: 3. The CDR3 contains 14 residues. Germline V gene sequence: CDR1 SNHLY, CDR2 FYNNEI. This CDR3 is CASSDGTANSPLHF. CDR3 nucleotides: TGTGCCAGCAGTGACGGGACAGCGAATTCACCCCTCCACTTT.

The rearrangement links TRBV6-5 to TRBJ1-5; D is uncertain. This CDR3 is built from 13 residues. Germline lookup yields CDR1 MNHEY and CDR2 SVGAGI. V lost 6 bases and J lost 7, with 13 bases in between. The DNA of the CDR3 is TGTGCCAGCAGCTGGACTCAAGAGCAGCCCCAGCATTTT. It translates to CASSWTQEQPQHF.

The V gene is TRBV9, the J gene TRBJ2-2; 10 nucleotides align to TRBD1. This CDR3 region has 16 residues. Germline-derived CDR1 and CDR2 are SGDLS and YYNGEE. V lost 4 bases, J lost 2 bases, and 5 bases stayed unmatched. CDR3 sequence reads: CASSSRQGANTGELFF. CDR3 nucleotide sequence: TGTGCCAGCAGCTCCAGACAGGGGGCTAACACCGGGGAGCTGTTTTTT.

This clone was seen just once. The chain carries TRBV10-3 and TRBJ1-2; D not certain. The CDR3 is 15 residues long. Trimming took off 0 bases at V and 0 bases at J, with 8 bases between the two ends. CDR1 and CDR2 (germline): ENHRY, SYGVKD. CDR3 residues: CAISESHIPNYGYTF. In DNA, the CDR3 is TGTGCCATCAGTGAGTCGCACATACCTAACTATGGCTACACCTTC.

The chain recombines TRBV27 with TRBJ2-5; D is perhaps TRBD2 (7 bases). CDR3 length: 15 amino acids. The V and J ends lost 6 bases and 2 bases respectively, with 16 bases between them. Germline assignment: CDR1 MNHEY and CDR2 SMNVEV (reference sequence). The CDR3 coding sequence is TGTGCCAGCAGGGCCCGGGGGGCGAGGCAAGAGACCCAGTACTTC. The encoded protein is CASRARGARQETQYF.

The chain joins TRBV19 to TRBJ2-2, with D perhaps matching TRBD2 (6 bases). The CDR3 extends over 15 amino acids. The V end was cut by 3 bases, the J end by 2 bases, with 10 bases between. CDR1 is LNHDA and CDR2 is SQIVND in the germline V gene (reference sequence). CDR3 loop: CASSIPGVNTGELFF. In DNA, the CDR3 is TGTGCCAGTAGTATCCCGGGGGTTAACACCGGGGAGCTGTTTTTT.

The chain has TRBV4-3 and TRBJ2-3; the D gene is possibly TRBD2 (5 bases). The V gene's germline CDR1 is LGHNA and CDR2 YSLEER. The CDR3 is 17 amino acids. Trimming removed 2 bases from V and 3 bases from J, with 18 bases in between. Here the CDR3 DNA reads TGCGCCAGCAGCCAATTTTCGGTGATAGCGAGGACAGATACGCAGTATTTT. It encodes CASSQFSVIARTDTQYF.

This rearrangement joins TRBV4-2 to TRBJ1-1, with a weak D call TRBD1 (5 bases). Germline CDR1 reads LGHNA; CDR2 reads YNFKEQ. V lost 4 bases and J 1 base, leaving 16 bases between the germline ends. CDR3 length: 16 residues. CDR3 sequence: CASSRKPGQGNTEAFF. CDR3 coding DNA: TGTGCCAGCAGCCGAAAACCCGGACAAGGGAACACTGAAGCTTTCTTT.

The chain recombines TRBV5-1 with TRBJ2-1, with TRBD2 matching over 7 bases. J lost 6 bases, V lost 5 bases, and 11 bases had no gene match. CDR1 and CDR2 (germline): SGHRS, YFSETQ. This CDR3 comprises 15 residues. The CDR3 DNA sequence: TGCGCCAGCAGGCATGGGGCGGGGGTTGGCAATGAGCAGTTCTTC. Translating gives CASRHGAGVGNEQFF.